This TCR beta chain was found in a study of blood T cell repertoires in COVID-19. The repertoire was sequenced with immunoSEQ multiplex PCR; TCRdb's copy has only in-frame clones and lacks some. The data contain approximately 130,000 clones, roughly three quarters of them singletons. The sequence was collected from a human donor in a cohort sampled during active COVID-19. Sequenced: peripheral blood.

This CDR3 is CASAQGGVDSPLHF. The CDR3 region has the DNA TGTGCCAGCGCTCAAGGGGGGGTTGATTCACCCCTCCACTTT. J is TRBJ1-6 and V is TRBV27; D may be TRBD1 (6 bases). Germline assignment: CDR1 MNHEY and CDR2 SMNVEV (reference sequence). The V end was cut by 8 bases, the J end by 8 bases, with 16 bases between. This CDR3 has 14 residues.